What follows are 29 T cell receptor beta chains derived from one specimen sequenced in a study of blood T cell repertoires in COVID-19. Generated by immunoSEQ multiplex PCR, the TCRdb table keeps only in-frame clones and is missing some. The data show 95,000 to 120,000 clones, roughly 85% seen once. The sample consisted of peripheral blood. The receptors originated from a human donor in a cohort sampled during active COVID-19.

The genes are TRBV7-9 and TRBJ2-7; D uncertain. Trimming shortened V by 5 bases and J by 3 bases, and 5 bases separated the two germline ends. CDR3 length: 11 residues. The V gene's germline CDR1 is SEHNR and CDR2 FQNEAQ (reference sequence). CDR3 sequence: CASSPGYEQYF. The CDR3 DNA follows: TGTGCCAGCAGCCCGGGCTACGAGCAGTACTTC. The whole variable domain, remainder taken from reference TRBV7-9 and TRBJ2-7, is DTGVSQNPRHKITKRGQNVTFRCDPISEHNRLYWYRQTLGQGPEFLTYFQNEAQLEKSRLLSDRFSAERPKGSFSTLEIQRTEQGDSAMYLCASSPGYEQYFGPGTRLTVT.

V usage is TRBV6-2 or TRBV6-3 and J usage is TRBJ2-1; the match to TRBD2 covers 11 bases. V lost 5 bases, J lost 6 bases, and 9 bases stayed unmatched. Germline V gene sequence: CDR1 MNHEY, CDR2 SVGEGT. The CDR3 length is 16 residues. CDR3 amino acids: CASSPFGSGGVNEQFF. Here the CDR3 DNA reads TGTGCCAGCAGTCCCTTCGGTAGCGGGGGGGTCAATGAGCAGTTCTTC.

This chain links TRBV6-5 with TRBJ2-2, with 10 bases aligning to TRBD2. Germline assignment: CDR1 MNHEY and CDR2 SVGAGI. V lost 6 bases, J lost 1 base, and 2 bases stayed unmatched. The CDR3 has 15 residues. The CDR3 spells CASSRLAGNTGELFF. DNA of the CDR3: TGTGCCAGCAGCCGACTAGCGGGGAACACCGGGGAGCTGTTTTTT.

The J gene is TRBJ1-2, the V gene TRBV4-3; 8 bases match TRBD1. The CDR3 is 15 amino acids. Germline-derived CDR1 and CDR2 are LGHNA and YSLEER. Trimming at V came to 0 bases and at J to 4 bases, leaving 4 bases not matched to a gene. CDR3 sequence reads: CASSQDQGAGYGYTF. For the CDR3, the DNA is TGCGCCAGCAGCCAAGACCAGGGGGCTGGCTATGGCTACACCTTC.

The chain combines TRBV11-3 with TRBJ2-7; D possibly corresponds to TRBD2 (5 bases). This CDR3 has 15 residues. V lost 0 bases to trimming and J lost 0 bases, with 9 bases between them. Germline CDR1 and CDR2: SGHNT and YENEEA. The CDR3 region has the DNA TGTGCCAGCAGCTTAGACAGTGGAGGCTCCTACGAGCAGTACTTC. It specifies CASSLDSGGSYEQYF.

CDR3 protein: CASSKTSGGTSEQFF. DNA for the CDR3: TGTGCCAGCAGTAAAACTAGCGGGGGCACGAGTGAGCAGTTCTTC. The chain recombines TRBV6-6 with TRBJ2-1; 11 bases align to TRBD2. V trimming: 5 bases; J trimming: 9 bases; junction bases outside the gene matches: 9. The CDR3 loop spans 15 amino acids. Germline loops: CDR1 MNHNY, CDR2 SVGAGI (reference sequence).

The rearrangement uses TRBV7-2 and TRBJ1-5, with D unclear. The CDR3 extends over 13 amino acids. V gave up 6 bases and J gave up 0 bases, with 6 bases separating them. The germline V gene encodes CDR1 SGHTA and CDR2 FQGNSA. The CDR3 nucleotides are TGTGCCAGCAGACCTAATAGCAATCAGCCCCAGCATTTT. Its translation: CASRPNSNQPQHF.

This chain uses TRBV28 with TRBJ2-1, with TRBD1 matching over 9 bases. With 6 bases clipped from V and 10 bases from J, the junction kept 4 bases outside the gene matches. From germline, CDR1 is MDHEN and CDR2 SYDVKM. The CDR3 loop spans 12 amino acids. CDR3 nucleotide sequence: TGTGCCAGCAGCCGGACAGGGGTCGAGCAGTTCTTC. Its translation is CASSRTGVEQFF. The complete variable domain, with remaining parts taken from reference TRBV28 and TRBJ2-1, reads DVKVTQSSRYLVKRTGEKVFLECVQDMDHENMFWYRQDPGLGLRLIYFSYDVKMKEKGDIPEGYSVSREKKERFSLILESASTNQTSMYLCASSRTGVEQFFGPGTRLTVL.

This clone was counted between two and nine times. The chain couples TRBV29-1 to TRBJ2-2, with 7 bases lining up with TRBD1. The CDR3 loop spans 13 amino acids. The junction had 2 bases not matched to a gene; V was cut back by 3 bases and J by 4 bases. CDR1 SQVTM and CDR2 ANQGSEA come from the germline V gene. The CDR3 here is CSVERGPTGELFF. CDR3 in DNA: TGCAGCGTTGAGAGGGGGCCCACCGGGGAGCTGTTTTTT.

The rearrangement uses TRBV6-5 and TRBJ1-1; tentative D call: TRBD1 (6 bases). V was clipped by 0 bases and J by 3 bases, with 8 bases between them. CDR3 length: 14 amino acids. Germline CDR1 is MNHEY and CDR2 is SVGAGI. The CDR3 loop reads CASSYSPGDTEAFF. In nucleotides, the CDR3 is TGTGCCAGCAGTTACTCCCCAGGGGACACTGAAGCTTTCTTT.

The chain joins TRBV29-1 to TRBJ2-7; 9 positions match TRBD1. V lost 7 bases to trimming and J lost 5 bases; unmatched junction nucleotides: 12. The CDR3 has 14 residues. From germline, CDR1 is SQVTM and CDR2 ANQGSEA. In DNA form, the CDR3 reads TGCAGCGAACTCCGGGACAGGGAGAACCACGAGCAGTACTTC. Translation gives CSELRDRENHEQYF.

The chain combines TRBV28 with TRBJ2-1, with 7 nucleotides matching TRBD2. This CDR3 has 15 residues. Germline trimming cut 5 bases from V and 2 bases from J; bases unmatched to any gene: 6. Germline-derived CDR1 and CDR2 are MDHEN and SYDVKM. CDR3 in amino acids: CASSLLAGAYNEQFF. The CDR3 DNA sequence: TGTGCCAGCAGTCTGCTGGCGGGGGCCTACAATGAGCAGTTCTTC.

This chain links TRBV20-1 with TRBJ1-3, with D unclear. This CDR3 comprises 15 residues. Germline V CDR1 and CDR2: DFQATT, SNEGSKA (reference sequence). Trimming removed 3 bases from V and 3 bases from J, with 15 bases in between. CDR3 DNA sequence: TGCAGTGCTAGTGTCATCCGGGGTAATGGAAACACCATATATTTT. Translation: CSASVIRGNGNTIYF.

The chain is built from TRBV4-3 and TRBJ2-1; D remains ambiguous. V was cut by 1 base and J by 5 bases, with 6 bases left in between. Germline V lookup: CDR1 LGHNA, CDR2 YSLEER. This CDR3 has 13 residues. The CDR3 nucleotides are TGCGCCAGCAGCCAAGTGGGCCACAATGAGCAGTTCTTC. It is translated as CASSQVGHNEQFF.

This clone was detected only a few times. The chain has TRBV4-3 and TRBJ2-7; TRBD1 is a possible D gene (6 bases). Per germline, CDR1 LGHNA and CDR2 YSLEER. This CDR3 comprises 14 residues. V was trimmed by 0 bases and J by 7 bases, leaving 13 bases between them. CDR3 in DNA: TGCGCCAGCAGCCAAGATACAGGGTTGCGGGAGCAGTACTTC. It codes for CASSQDTGLREQYF.

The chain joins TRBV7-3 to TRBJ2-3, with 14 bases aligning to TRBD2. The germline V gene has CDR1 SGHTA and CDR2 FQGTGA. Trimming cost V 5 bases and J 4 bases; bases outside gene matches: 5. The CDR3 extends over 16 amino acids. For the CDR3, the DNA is TGTGCCAGCAGCAGGCAGACTAGCGGGGGGGCAGATACGCAGTATTTT. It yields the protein CASSRQTSGGADTQYF.

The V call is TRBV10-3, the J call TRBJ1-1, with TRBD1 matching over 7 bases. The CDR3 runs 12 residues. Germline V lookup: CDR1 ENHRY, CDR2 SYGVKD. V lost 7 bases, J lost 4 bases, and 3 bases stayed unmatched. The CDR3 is CAIKQGSTEAFF. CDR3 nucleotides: TGTGCCATCAAACAGGGGAGCACTGAAGCTTTCTTT.

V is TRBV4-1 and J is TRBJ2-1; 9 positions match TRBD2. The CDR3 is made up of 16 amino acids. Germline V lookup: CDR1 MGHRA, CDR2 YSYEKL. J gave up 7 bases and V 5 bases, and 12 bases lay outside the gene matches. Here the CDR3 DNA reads TGCGCCAGCAGCTCACGGGGCGGGGGGGCCAAGAATGAGCAGTTCTTC. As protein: CASSSRGGGAKNEQFF.

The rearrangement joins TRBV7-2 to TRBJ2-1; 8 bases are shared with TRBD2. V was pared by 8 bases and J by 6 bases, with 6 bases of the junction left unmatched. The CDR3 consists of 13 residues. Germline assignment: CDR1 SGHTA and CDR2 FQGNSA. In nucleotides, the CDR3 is TGTGCCAGCCTGACGGGGGGGCTCAATGAGCAGTTCTTC. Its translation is CASLTGGLNEQFF.

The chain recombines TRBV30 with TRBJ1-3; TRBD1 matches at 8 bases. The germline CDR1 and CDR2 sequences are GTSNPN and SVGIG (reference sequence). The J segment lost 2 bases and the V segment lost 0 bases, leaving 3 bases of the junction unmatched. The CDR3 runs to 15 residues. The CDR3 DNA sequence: TGTGCCTGGAGTGTACGGGGACAGGCTGGAAACACCATATATTTT. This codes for CAWSVRGQAGNTIYF.

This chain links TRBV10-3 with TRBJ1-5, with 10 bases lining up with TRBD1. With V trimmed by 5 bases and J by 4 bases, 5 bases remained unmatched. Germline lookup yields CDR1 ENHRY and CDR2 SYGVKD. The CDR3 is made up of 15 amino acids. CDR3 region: CAISLDRGLNQPQHF. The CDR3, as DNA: TGTGCCATCAGTTTAGACAGGGGGCTAAATCAGCCCCAGCATTTT.

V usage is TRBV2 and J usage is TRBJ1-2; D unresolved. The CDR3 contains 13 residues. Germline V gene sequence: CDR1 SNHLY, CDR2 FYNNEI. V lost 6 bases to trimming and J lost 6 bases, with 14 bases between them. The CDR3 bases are TGTGCCAGCAGGAGGGAGGAACGGGATGGCTACACCTTC. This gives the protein CASRREERDGYTF.

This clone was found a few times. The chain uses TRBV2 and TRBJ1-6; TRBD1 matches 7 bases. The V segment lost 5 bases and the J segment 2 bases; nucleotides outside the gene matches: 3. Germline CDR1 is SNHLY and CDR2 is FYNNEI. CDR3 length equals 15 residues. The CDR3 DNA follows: TGTGCCAGCAGTCCGACAGGGACCTATAATTCACCCCTCCACTTT. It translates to CASSPTGTYNSPLHF.

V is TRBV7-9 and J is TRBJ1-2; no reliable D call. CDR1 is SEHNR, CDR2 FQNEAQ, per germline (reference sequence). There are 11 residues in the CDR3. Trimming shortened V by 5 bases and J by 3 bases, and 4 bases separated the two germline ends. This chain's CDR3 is CASSPHYGYTF. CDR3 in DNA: TGTGCCAGCAGCCCTCACTATGGCTACACCTTC.

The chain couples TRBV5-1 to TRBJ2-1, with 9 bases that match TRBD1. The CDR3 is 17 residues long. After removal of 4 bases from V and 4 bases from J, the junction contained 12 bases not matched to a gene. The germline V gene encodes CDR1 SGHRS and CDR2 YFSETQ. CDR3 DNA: TGCGCCAGCAGCCAATTGCCACAGGGGGCGGGATACAATGAGCAGTTCTTC. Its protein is CASSQLPQGAGYNEQFF.

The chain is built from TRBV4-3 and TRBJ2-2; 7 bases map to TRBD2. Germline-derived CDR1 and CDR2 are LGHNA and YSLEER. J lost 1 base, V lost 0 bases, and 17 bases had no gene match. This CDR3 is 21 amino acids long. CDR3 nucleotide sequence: TGCGCCAGCAGCCAAGAGGCCCCCGGACTAGACTATTTAGGGAACACCGGGGAGCTGTTTTTT. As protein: CASSQEAPGLDYLGNTGELFF.

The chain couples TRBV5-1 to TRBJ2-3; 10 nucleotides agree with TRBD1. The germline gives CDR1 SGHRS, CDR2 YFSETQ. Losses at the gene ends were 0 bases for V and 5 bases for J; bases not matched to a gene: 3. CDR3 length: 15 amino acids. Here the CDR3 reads CASSLEGQGRDTQYF. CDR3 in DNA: TGCGCCAGCAGCTTGGAGGGACAGGGGAGAGATACGCAGTATTTT.

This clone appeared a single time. The DNA for the CDR3 is TGCAGCGCCGCAGGGCTCTCCGGAAACACCATATATTTT. Its translation: CSAAGLSGNTIYF. The genes are TRBV29-1 and TRBJ1-3; TRBD1 is a possible D gene (5 bases). The CDR3 is 13 amino acids. Germline V CDR1 and CDR2: SQVTM, ANQGSEA. V lost 7 bases to trimming and J lost 4 bases, with 14 bases between them.

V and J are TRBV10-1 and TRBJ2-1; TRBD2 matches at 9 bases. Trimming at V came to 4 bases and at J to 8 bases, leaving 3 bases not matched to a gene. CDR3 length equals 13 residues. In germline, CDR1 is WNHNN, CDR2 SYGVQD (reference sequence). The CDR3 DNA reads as TGCGCCAGCAGTGCTAGCGGGGTGTATGAGCAGTTCTTC. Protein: CASSASGVYEQFF.